Here is one T cell receptor (beta chain) with its context. Its target is unknown. TCR beta VDJ and CDR3 profiles were obtained from a genomic DNA template. TCRdb reanalysed the reads using MiXCR and keeps one entry per CDR3 protein. The sample lists hundreds of thousands of distinct CDR3 sequences, 56% seen once, with 1% to 1.5% in the top ten. This entry comes from a study of CD8+CD57+ T cells in acquired aplastic anemia. Across the study: The mean DNA yield obtained from sorted CD4+ and CD8+ cells came to around 3 ug. Study-wide results and caveats: Patients shared twenty-nine CD8+ CDR3 sequences with controls.

Germline values: CDR1 SGHTA, CDR2 FQGTGA. V gave up 2 bases and J gave up 6 bases, with 8 bases separating them. The CDR3 is made up of 13 amino acids. Patients chosen for sequencing had CD8+CD57+ cells that had expanded, as shown by flow cytometry. There was no therapy given to any patient before the blood sampling took place. This TCR was sampled from a human donor with aplastic anemia. The sequenced sample was sorted CD4+, CD8+, or CD8+CD57+ T cells (not recorded which) from PBMCs. The chain joins TRBV7-3 to TRBJ2-1; D remains ambiguous. The CDR3 protein is CASSLGQTNEQFF. The CDR3 DNA reads TGTGCCAGCAGCTTAGGCCAGACCAATGAGCAGTTCTTC.